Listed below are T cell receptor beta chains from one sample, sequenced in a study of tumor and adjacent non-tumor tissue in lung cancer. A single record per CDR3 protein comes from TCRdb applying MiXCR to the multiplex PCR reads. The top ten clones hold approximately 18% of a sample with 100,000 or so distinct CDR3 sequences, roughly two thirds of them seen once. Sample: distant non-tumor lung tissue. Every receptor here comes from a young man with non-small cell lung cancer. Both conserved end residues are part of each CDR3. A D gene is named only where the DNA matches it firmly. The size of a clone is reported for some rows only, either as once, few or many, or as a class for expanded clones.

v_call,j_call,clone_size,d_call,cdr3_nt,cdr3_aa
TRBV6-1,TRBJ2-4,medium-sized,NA,TGTGCCAGCAGGACGGGACCCAAAAACATTCAGTACTTC,CASRTGPKNIQYF
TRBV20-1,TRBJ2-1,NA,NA,TGCAATGCTAGACGACAGGGAGGGCATAAGCAGTTCTTC,CNARRQGGHKQFF
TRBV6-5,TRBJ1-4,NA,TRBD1,TGTGCCAGCAGTTCCCAGGGGGCACGAGTAACTAATGAAAAACTGCTTTTT,CASSSQGARVTNEKLLF
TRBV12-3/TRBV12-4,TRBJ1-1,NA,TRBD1,TGTGCCAGTAATGCGGGACAGGGCTTCGACACTGAAGCTTTCTTT,CASNAGQGFDTEAFF
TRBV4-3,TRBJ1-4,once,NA,TGCGCCAGCCGCGCTACCTCCCGGTGGAGCGAAAAACTGTTTTTT,CASRATSRWSEKLFF
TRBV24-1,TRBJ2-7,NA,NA,TGTGCCACCAGAGATTCAGGGGACGAGCAGTACTTC,CATRDSGDEQYF
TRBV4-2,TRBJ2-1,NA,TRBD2,TGTGCCAGCAATCTCGGACTAGCGGCAGACAATGAGCAGTTCTTC,CASNLGLAADNEQFF
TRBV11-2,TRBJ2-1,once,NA,TGTGCCAGCACAACGGACCGATACAATGAGCGGTTCTTC,CASTTDRYNERFF
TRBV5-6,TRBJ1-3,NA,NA,TGTGTCAGCAGCTCCATATCTGGAAACACCATGTATTTT,CVSSSISGNTMYF
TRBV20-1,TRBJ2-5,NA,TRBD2,TGCAGTGCTAGAGTCGGGGGGAAGAGTCAGTACTTC,CSARVGGKSQYF
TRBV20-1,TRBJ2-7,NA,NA,TGCAGTGCTAGCAGGGAAGACGTCTACGAGCGGTATTTC,CSASREDVYERYF
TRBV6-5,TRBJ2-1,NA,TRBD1,TGTGCCAGCAGTCAACAGGGGTCCTACAATGAGCAGTTCTTC,CASSQQGSYNEQFF